The present TCR beta chain was sequenced within a study of beta chain features in type 1 diabetes. This clone was observed a few times. Since all of the isolated RNA was reverse transcribed, expressed TCRB transcripts were what got sequenced. Assay: immunoSEQ multiplex PCR; the TCRdb copy retains only in-frame clones and omits some. The sample shows about 320,000 clones, less than 15% of them seen only once. Germline V lookup: CDR1 GTSNPN, CDR2 SVGIG (reference sequence). Deletions cut 3 bases from V and 4 bases from J, with 13 bases between. The CDR3 has 14 residues. This TCR was sampled from a man in his thirties or forties in good health. V gene TRBV30 combines with J gene TRBJ1-3; weak D call: TRBD1 (5 bases). Sample: central memory CD4+ T cells from blood. Here the CDR3 reads CAWSLERQGNTIYF. The CDR3 DNA follows: TGTGCCTGGAGCCTTGAACGACAGGGAAACACCATATATTTT. Drawing the rest from reference TRBV30 and TRBJ1-3, the complete variable domain is SQTIHQWPATLVQPVGSPLSLECTVEGTSNPNLYWYRQAAGRGLQLLFYSVGIGQISSEVPQNLSASRPQDRQFILSSKKLLLSDSGFYLCAWSLERQGNTIYFGEGSWLTVV.